This TCR beta chain was obtained from a study of early T cells in non-severe SARS-CoV-2 infection. Overall study: RNA in bulk from unsorted whole blood was sequenced, and chains were unpaired.

As part of library construction, unique molecular identifiers were attached to individual cDNA molecules. Using its own MiXCR run on the 5' RACE reads, TCRdb lists one record per CDR3 protein. The repertoire holds about 120,000 distinct CDR3 sequences, with 10% to 15% as singletons. Regarding the study as a whole: Sequences matched to VDJdb favored anti-spike CD8 responses, while private and CD4 specificities were missed.

The V end lost 5 bases, the J end lost 1 base, and 11 bases lay between the germline ends. The CDR3 has 14 amino acids. Per the germline V gene, CDR1 is MNHEY and CDR2 is SVGAGI. With regard to this clonotype: Antigen unknown.

The TCR sequence derives from an adult who was a healthcare worker with PCR-confirmed SARS-CoV-2 infection or an uninfected control (not recorded which). The V call is TRBV6-5, the J call TRBJ1-1; D uncertain. Sequenced here: whole blood, sampled at baseline. The CDR3 nucleotides read TGTGCCAGCAGTCCGAACATTAGGAACACTGAAGCTTTCTTT. Translating it yields CASSPNIRNTEAFF.